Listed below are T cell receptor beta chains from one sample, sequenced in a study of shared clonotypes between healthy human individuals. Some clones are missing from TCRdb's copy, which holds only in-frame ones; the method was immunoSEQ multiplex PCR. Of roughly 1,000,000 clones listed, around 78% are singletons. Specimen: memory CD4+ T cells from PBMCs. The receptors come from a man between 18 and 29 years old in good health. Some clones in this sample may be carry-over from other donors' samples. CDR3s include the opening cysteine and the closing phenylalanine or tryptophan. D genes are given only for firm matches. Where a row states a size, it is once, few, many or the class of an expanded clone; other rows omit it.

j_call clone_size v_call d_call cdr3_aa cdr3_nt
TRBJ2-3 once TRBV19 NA CASKPGSTDTQYF TGTGCCAGTAAGCCGGGGAGCACAGATACGCAGTATTTT
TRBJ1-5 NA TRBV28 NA CAREGAQNQPQHF TGTGCCAGAGAGGGAGCACAGAATCAGCCCCAGCATTTT
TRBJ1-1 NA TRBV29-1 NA CSVDRRTF TGCAGCGTTGACCGCCGAACCTTT
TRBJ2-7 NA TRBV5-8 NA CASSLGSARGAYEQYF TGTGCCAGCAGCTTGGGGTCTGCTAGGGGTGCCTACGAGCAGTACTTC
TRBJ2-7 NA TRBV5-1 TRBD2 CASSPGGLAGVNEQYF TGCGCCAGCAGCCCCGGAGGGCTAGCGGGAGTCAACGAGCAGTACTTC
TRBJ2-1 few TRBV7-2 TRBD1 CASSSRTGAGYNEQFF TGTGCCAGCAGCAGCCGGACAGGGGCGGGGTACAATGAGCAGTTCTTC
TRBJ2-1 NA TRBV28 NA CASSPPPSFYNEQFF TGTGCCAGCAGCCCCCCTCCGAGCTTCTACAATGAGCAGTTCTTC
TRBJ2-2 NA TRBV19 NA CASSIAGTNTGELFF TGTGCCAGTAGTATAGCTGGTACGAACACCGGGGAGCTGTTTTTT
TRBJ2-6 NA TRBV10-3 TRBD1 CAIKEDRGFSGANVLTF TGTGCCATCAAGGAGGACAGGGGCTTCTCTGGGGCCAACGTCCTGACTTTC
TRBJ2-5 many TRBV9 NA CASSRRRGETQYF TGTGCCAGCAGTCGAAGGAGAGGAGAGACCCAGTACTTC
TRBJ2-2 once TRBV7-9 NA CASSSRGILAVFTGELFF TGTGCCAGCAGTTCTAGGGGGATTCTAGCGGTTTTCACCGGGGAGCTGTTTTTT